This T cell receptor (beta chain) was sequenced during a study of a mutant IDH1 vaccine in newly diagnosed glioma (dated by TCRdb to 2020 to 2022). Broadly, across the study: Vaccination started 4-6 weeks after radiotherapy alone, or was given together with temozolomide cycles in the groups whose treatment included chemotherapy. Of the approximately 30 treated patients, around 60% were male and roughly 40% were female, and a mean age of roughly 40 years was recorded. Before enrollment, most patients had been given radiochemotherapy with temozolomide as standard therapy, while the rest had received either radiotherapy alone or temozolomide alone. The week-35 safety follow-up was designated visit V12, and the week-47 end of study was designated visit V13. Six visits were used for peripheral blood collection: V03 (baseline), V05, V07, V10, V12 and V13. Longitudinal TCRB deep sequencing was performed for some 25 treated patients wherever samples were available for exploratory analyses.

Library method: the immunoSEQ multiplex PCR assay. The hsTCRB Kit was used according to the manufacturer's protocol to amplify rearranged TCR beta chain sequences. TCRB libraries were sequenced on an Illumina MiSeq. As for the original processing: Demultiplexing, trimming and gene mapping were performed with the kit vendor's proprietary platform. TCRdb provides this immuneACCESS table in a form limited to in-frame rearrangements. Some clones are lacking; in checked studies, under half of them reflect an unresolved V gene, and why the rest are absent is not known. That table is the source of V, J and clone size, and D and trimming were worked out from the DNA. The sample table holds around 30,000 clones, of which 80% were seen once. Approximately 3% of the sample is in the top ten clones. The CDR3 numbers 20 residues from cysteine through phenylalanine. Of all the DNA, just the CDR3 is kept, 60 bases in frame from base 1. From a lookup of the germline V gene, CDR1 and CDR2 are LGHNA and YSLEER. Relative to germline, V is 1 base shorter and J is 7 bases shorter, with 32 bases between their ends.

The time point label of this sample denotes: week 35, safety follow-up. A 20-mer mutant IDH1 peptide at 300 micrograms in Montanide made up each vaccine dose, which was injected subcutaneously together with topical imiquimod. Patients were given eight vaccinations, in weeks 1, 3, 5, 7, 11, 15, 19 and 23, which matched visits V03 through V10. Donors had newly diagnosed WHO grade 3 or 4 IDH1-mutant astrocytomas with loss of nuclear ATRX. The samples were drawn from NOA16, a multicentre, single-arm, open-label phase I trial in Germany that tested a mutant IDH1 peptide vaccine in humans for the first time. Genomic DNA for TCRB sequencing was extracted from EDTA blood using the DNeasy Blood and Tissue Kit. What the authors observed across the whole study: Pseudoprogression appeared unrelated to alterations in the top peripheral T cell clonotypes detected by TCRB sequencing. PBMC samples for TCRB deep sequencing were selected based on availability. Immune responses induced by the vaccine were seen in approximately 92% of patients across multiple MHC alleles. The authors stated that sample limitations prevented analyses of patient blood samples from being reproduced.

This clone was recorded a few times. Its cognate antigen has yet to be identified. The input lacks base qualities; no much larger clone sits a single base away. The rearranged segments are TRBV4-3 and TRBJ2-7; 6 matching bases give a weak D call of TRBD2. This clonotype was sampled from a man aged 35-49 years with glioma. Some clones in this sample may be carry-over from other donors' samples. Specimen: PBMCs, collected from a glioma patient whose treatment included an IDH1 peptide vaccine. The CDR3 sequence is CASSQGPNNGKRVDPGEQYF. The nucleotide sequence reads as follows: TGCGCCAGCAGCCAAGGTCCCAATAACGGAAAGCGGGTGGACCCGGGGGAGCAGTACTTC.